This paragraph reports one T cell receptor (beta chain). Its cognate antigen is unknown. Blood replicates held 0.5 ug DNA, tumor or normal breast about 1.5 ug, two each. Data came from immunoSEQ multiplex PCR; TCRdb stores just in-frame clones and leaves some out. The table lists a few thousand clones, around 70% of them singletons. The sample is drawn from a study of early stage breast cancer tumors. Germline V gives CDR1 MGHDK, CDR2 SYGVNS. The CDR3 is made up of 10 amino acids. Trimming left V 7 bases short and J 6 bases short, with 4 bases between. General observations from the study: Blood repertoires resembled normal breast more than tumor. Most shared enriched TCRB sequences were commonly generated ones.

Specimen: breast tumor tissue. The source of this sequence is a person between 55 and 69 years old with breast cancer. This chain joins TRBV25-1 and TRBJ2-1; D remains ambiguous. CDR3 protein: CASKLNEQFF. The CDR3 nucleotides read TGTGCCAGCAAACTCAATGAGCAGTTCTTC.